This record covers a single T cell receptor (beta chain). The antigen remains unidentified. A read error may produce the germline difference seen at one junction end. This record comes from a study of CD8+ T cells in alopecia areata. Isolated RNA was reverse transcribed into cDNA used as the sequencing template. The repertoire was sequenced with immunoSEQ multiplex PCR; TCRdb's copy has only in-frame clones and lacks some. Among 150,000 to 200,000 clones listed, about three fifths were seen once. Study-wide results and caveats: It was observed that many expanded lesional clones persisted in scalp and blood during tofacitinib. Only a single nonresponder existed, so baseline CD8+ expansion links stay unclear. Alopecia totalis/universalis scalp especially showed more expanded CD8+ clones than normal scalp.

Treatment specified: oral pan-JAK inhibitor, 5-10 mg twice daily. Separation by sorting yielded CD4+ and CD8+ T cells from PBMCs. The sequence came from a human donor with alopecia areata. This specimen consisted of CD4+ T cells sorted from blood, obtained at week 4, from a patient treated with tofacitinib.

In DNA, the CDR3 is TGTGCCTGGAGTGTTTTCGGACAGGCGTCTGCTGACTTC. Protein: CAWSVFGQASADF. The chain combines TRBV30 with TRBJ1-2; TRBD1 matches at 7 bases. This CDR3 has 13 residues. Germline lookup yields CDR1 GTSNPN and CDR2 SVGIG (reference sequence). Filled out from reference TRBV30 and TRBJ1-2, the complete variable domain reads SQTIHQWPATLVQPVGSPLSLECTVEGTSNPNLYWYRQAAGRGLQLLFYSVGIGQISSEVPQNLSASRPQDRQFILSSKKLLLSDSGFYLCAWSVFGQASADFGSGTRLTVV.